This TCR beta chain emerged from a study of early T cells in non-severe SARS-CoV-2 infection. CDR3 length: 14 residues. V was shortened by 4 bases and J by 5 bases, with 11 bases between the two germline ends. Germline V CDR1 and CDR2: SNHLY, FYNNEI. One entry per CDR3 protein results from TCRdb running MiXCR on the 5' RACE reads. The top ten hold 20% of the sample, which has tens of thousands of distinct CDR3 sequences, 7% to 10% seen once. The TCR sequence derives from an adult who was a healthcare worker with PCR-confirmed SARS-CoV-2 infection or an uninfected control (not recorded which). The sequencing input was whole blood. The rearrangement joins TRBV2 to TRBJ1-4, with D maybe TRBD1 (5 bases). In DNA, the CDR3 is TGTGCCAGCAGTGGGCTGGGGCAAAATGAAAAACTGTTTTTT. Protein: CASSGLGQNEKLFF. The full variable domain, with the rest looked up from reference TRBV2 and TRBJ1-4, is EPEVTQTPSHQVTQMGQEVILRCVPISNHLYFYWYRQILGQKVEFLVSFYNNEISEKSEIFDDQFSVERPDGSNFTLKIRSTKLEDSAMYFCASSGLGQNEKLFFGSGTQLSVL.